Below, 23 T cell receptor beta chains from the same sample are listed, as sequenced in a study of T cells in Graves' hyperthyroidism and ophthalmopathy. Researchers amplified the TCR beta CDR3 regions from RNA transcripts. The TCR CDR3 was amplified in a first-round RT-PCR using the HTBI primer set. TCRdb reprocessed the multiplex PCR reads via MiXCR and lists one record per CDR3 protein. The table has more than 500,000 distinct CDR3 sequences, about 15% seen once. The specimen was blood. Receptors originate from a woman aged 40 to 50 with Graves' hyperthyroidism.

This clonotype was counted ten times or more. This rearrangement joins TRBV3-1 to TRBJ2-7; D is possibly TRBD2 (5 bases). This CDR3 is built from 13 residues. Trimming shortened V by 3 bases and J by 3 bases, and 9 bases separated the two germline ends. Germline V CDR1 and CDR2: LGHDT, YNNKEL (reference sequence). This chain's CDR3 is CASSHGSGYEQYF. The CDR3 coding sequence is TGTGCCAGCAGCCATGGCAGCGGCTACGAGCAGTACTTC.

This clonotype was counted many times. In DNA form, the CDR3 reads TGTGCCAGCAGTTTTCGACAGTCAATTAAGGAGACCCAGTACTTC. Encoded protein: CASSFRQSIKETQYF. The chain joins TRBV12-3 or TRBV12-4 to TRBJ2-5; D perhaps matches TRBD1 (5 bases). The CDR3 extends over 15 amino acids. V shed 3 bases and J shed 5 bases, with 16 bases lying between them.

This chain joins TRBV7-2 and TRBJ2-7, with no clear D. The CDR3 has 17 amino acids. The V gene's germline CDR1 is SGHTA and CDR2 FQGNSA. The V end was cut by 2 bases, the J end by 2 bases, with 19 bases between. CDR3 DNA: TGTGCCAGCAGCTTAACCTCCATCGGAATTATGCCCTACGAGCAGTACTTC. This encodes CASSLTSIGIMPYEQYF.

The J gene is TRBJ2-1, the V gene TRBV20-1, with 10 bases lining up with TRBD2. The trim removed 6 bases at V and 7 bases at J, leaving 6 bases unmatched. This CDR3 has 13 amino acids. Germline values: CDR1 DFQATT, CDR2 SNEGSKA (reference sequence). The CDR3 bases are TGCAGTGCCCTAGCGGGAGTCAGGAATGAGCAGTTCTTC. This codes for CSALAGVRNEQFF.

As for this clonotype: The junction departs from the called germline gene at one end, perhaps through a read error. The rearrangement joins TRBV14 to TRBJ2-3; D is perhaps TRBD2 (5 bases). There are 17 residues in the CDR3. Germline V lookup: CDR1 SGHDN, CDR2 FVKESK. The CDR3 DNA is TGTGCCAGCAGCCCATTTTTAGGAGGAGGCAGCACAGATGCGCAGTATTTT. It specifies CASSPFLGGGSTDAQYF.

In this sample, this clonotype turned up a few times. The chain links TRBV4-2 to TRBJ2-2; 12 positions agree with TRBD2. This CDR3 contains 17 residues. J lost 3 bases, V lost 4 bases, and 6 bases had no gene match. Per the germline V gene, CDR1 is LGHNA and CDR2 is YNFKEQ. CDR3 coding DNA: TGTGCCAGCAGCCCCCGGACTAGCGGGACGTACACCGGGGAGCTGTTTTTT. This gives the protein CASSPRTSGTYTGELFF.

A remark on this clonotype: A much larger clone lies a single base off, so this may be a read error. The chain employs TRBV7-9 and TRBJ2-7; D may be TRBD1 (5 bases). Near its end, the DNA agrees better with TRBJ2-1, so the J call may be wrong. This CDR3 region has 14 residues. Germline V gene data show CDR1 as SEHNR and CDR2 as FQNEAQ (reference sequence). The CDR3 loop is CASSRQGLSYEQFF. CDR3 coding DNA: TGTGCCAGCAGCCGTCAGGGTTTAAGCTACGAGCAGTTCTTC.

This clonotype was seen a few times. The chain employs TRBV6-1 and TRBJ1-3; 8 nucleotides match TRBD1. The CDR3 has 14 residues. The trim removed 6 bases at V and 8 bases at J, leaving 9 bases unmatched. CDR1 and CDR2 (germline): MNHNS, SASEGT. CDR3 in amino acids: CASRDPGQEHTIYF. The CDR3 DNA is TGTGCCAGCAGGGACCCGGGACAGGAGCACACCATATATTTT.

At least ten counts were recorded for this clonotype. The chain employs TRBV20-1 and TRBJ2-3; TRBD2 is a possible D gene (5 bases). CDR1 and CDR2 (germline): DFQATT, SNEGSKA (reference sequence). This CDR3 is 14 amino acids long. V was pared by 0 bases and J by 3 bases, with 10 bases between. The CDR3 nucleotides are TGCAGTGCTAGAGAGGGTACGGGGACAGATACGCAGTATTTT. Translation: CSAREGTGTDTQYF.

V is TRBV27 and J is TRBJ2-3; 9 bases agree with TRBD2. With 5 bases clipped from V and 5 bases from J, the junction kept 14 bases outside the gene matches. Germline values: CDR1 MNHEY, CDR2 SMNVEV (reference sequence). This CDR3 spans 17 amino acids. As DNA, the CDR3 is TGTGCCAGCAGTCCGCTCTGGGTAGCGGGAGTTGGAGATACGCAGTATTTT. Translating it yields CASSPLWVAGVGDTQYF.

This clonotype has more than one count but fewer than ten. With a much larger clone just one base away, this may be a read error. The V call is TRBV2, the J call TRBJ2-7; no firm D call. Trimming removed 3 bases at V and 2 bases at J, with 5 bases between. CDR1 and CDR2 from the germline V gene are SNHLY and FYNNEI. The CDR3 has 12 amino acids. The CDR3 loop reads CASSEDAYEQYF. CDR3 nucleotide sequence: TGTGCCAGCAGTGAGGACGCCTACGAGCAGTACTTC.

This clonotype appeared many times. The chain uses TRBV27 and TRBJ2-1; 9 bases agree with TRBD1. The germline CDR1 and CDR2 sequences are MNHEY and SMNVEV (reference sequence). The CDR3 has 14 residues. V lost 3 bases and J lost 7; bases outside the gene matches: 4. The CDR3 sequence: CASSLTGGGNEQFF. Here the CDR3 DNA reads TGTGCCAGCAGTTTGACAGGGGGTGGGAATGAGCAGTTCTTC.

On this clonotype: This could be a read error, since a much larger clone is one nucleotide away. The chain uses TRBV29-1 and TRBJ1-1; 9 bases align to TRBD1. Germline assignment: CDR1 SQVTM and CDR2 ANQGSEA. Losses at the gene ends were 4 bases for V and 6 bases for J; bases not matched to a gene: 9. This CDR3 has 14 residues. Here the CDR3 reads CSVVDRGINAEAFF. CDR3 DNA sequence: TGCAGCGTTGTGGACAGGGGAATCAACGCTGAAGCTTTCTTT.

This clonotype was picked up many times. The rearrangement joins TRBV3-1 to TRBJ2-1; the match to TRBD2 covers 11 bases. V lost 4 bases, J lost 9 bases, and 8 bases stayed unmatched. This CDR3 is 15 amino acids long. Germline V gene sequence: CDR1 LGHDT, CDR2 YNNKEL (reference sequence). The CDR3: CASSLLSGRAAEQFF. In DNA form, the CDR3 reads TGTGCCAGCAGCCTACTTAGCGGGAGGGCTGCTGAGCAGTTCTTC.

The V and J genes are TRBV20-1 and TRBJ2-5, with TRBD1 as a possible D gene (5 bases). CDR1 is DFQATT and CDR2 is SNEGSKA in the germline V gene (reference sequence). V was pared by 4 bases and J by 9 bases, with 18 bases between. This CDR3 comprises 13 residues. The CDR3 spells CSAIDQGPAAQYF. The CDR3, as DNA: TGCAGTGCTATTGATCAGGGTCCGGCGGCCCAGTACTTC.

This clonotype has more than one count but fewer than ten. The J gene is TRBJ2-5, the V gene TRBV5-1; 8 bases align to TRBD2. The CDR3 has 15 amino acids. CDR1 is SGHRS and CDR2 is YFSETQ in the germline V gene. Trimming at V came to 1 base and at J to 4 bases, leaving 6 bases not matched to a gene. In DNA, the CDR3 is TGCGCCAGCAGCTTGTGGACTAGCTATGGAGAGACCCAGTACTTC. It codes for CASSLWTSYGETQYF.

This clonotype has at least ten counts. The V gene is TRBV27, the J gene TRBJ2-3, with TRBD2 identical over 14 bases. The CDR3 has 17 residues. Germline CDR1 MNHEY, CDR2 SMNVEV (reference sequence). Trimming removed 6 bases from V and 6 bases from J; junction bases left unmatched: 11. Here the CDR3 DNA reads TGTGCCAGCAGCCCCGTCGGGACTAGCGGGAGTATTGATACGCAGTATTTT. This codes for CASSPVGTSGSIDTQYF.

This clonotype has a count of ten or more. V is TRBV2 and J is TRBJ2-7; D is unclear. V was cut by 7 bases and J by 3 bases, with 7 bases left in between. The CDR3 spans 11 residues. Germline V gene sequence: CDR1 SNHLY, CDR2 FYNNEI. The DNA for the CDR3 is TGTGCCAGCACCCCCCTCTACGAGCAGTACTTC. Amino acids: CASTPLYEQYF.

This clonotype has a count of ten or more. The CDR3 spells CSPSIGGEQFF. The DNA of the CDR3 is TGCAGTCCTTCCATCGGTGGTGAGCAGTTCTTC. The chain is built from TRBV20-1 and TRBJ2-1; no reliable D call. This CDR3 has 11 amino acids. V shed 8 bases and J shed 9 bases, with 14 bases lying between them. Germline CDR1 DFQATT, CDR2 SNEGSKA (reference sequence).

This clonotype was seen only a few times. The genes are TRBV18 and TRBJ1-3; D is unresolved. Trimming pared 6 bases from V and 0 bases from J, leaving 15 bases between. Germline V lookup: CDR1 KGHSH, CDR2 LQKENI. The CDR3 consists of 16 residues. CDR3 region: CASSSIRPVSGNTIYF. The CDR3 nucleotides are TGTGCCAGCTCCTCAATTCGCCCCGTCTCTGGAAACACCATATATTTT. The whole variable domain, remainder taken from reference TRBV18 and TRBJ1-3, is NAGVMQNPRHLVRRRGQEARLRCSPMKGHSHVYWYRQLPEEGLKFMVYLQKENIIDESGMPKERFSAEFPKEGPSILRIQQVVRGDSAAYFCASSSIRPVSGNTIYFGEGSWLTVV.

This clonotype occurred many times. The rearrangement links TRBV6-1 to TRBJ2-7; weak D call: TRBD1 (6 bases). The CDR3 has 14 residues. V lost 5 bases and J 2 bases, leaving 13 bases between the germline ends. Germline CDR1 is MNHNS and CDR2 is SASEGT. CDR3 nucleotide sequence: TGTGCCAGCAGTTACAGGCAGGGGACCTACGAGCAGTACTTC. Its protein is CASSYRQGTYEQYF.

This clonotype was seen ten or more times. The V gene is TRBV5-1, the J gene TRBJ2-3; 8 nucleotides agree with TRBD2. CDR1 and CDR2 from the germline V gene are SGHRS and YFSETQ. The CDR3 runs 14 residues. V was clipped by 2 bases and J by 5 bases; unmatched bases: 4. The CDR3: CASSLAGVRDTQYF. DNA for the CDR3: TGCGCCAGCAGCTTAGCGGGAGTGAGAGATACGCAGTATTTT.

Many counts were recorded for this clonotype. The chain recombines TRBV20-1 with TRBJ2-7, with 12 bases identical to TRBD2. Trimming at V came to 8 bases and at J to 2 bases, leaving 7 bases not matched to a gene. CDR3 size: 14 residues. CDR1 is DFQATT and CDR2 is SNEGSKA in the germline V gene (reference sequence). The CDR3 here is CSIKGLAGTYEQYF. DNA for the CDR3: TGCAGTATAAAGGGACTAGCGGGTACCTACGAGCAGTACTTC.